This T cell receptor beta chain was obtained from a study of metastatic and nonmetastatic thyroid tumors. No treatment of any kind had been given to any patient before thyroid surgery. This clone has at least ten counts. Original methodology: The study's classifier, a distant-metastasis tool for papillary thyroid cancer, was built using CDR3 differences across clinicopathological groups. TCRdb ran MiXCR on the PCR reads. The V and J calls reflect TCRdb's pipeline rather than the authors' work. The sample gives about 60,000 clones, about 16% of which show up once; about 8.4% is in the top ten. Sequences were obtained from blood. The clonotype was recovered from a male donor with papillary thyroid cancer or a benign thyroid nodule (not recorded which). Some clones in this sample may be carry-over from other donors' samples.

CDR3 coding DNA: TGTGCCAGCAGTGACTTAATTGTCGGGGGTGAGCAGTTCTTC. As protein: CASSDLIVGGEQFF. The rearrangement joins TRBV6-4 to TRBJ2-1; tentatively, D is TRBD2 (6 bases). Germline V gene lookup returns CDR1 MRHNA and CDR2 SNTAGT. The CDR3 consists of 14 residues. Trimming removed 1 base from V and 9 bases from J, with 13 bases in between.